This TCR beta chain is drawn from a study of OX40 agonist ivuxolimab in advanced cancers. CDR3 length: 14 residues. V shed 5 bases and J shed 2 bases, with 12 bases lying between them. Germline V CDR1 and CDR2: LNHDA, SQIVND (reference sequence). Assay: immunoSEQ multiplex PCR; the TCRdb copy retains only in-frame clones and omits some. The table includes 15,000 to 20,000 clones, more than 85% detected once. The sequence came from an adult with an advanced solid tumor such as melanoma, head and neck, liver or kidney cancer. The sample was CD4+ or CD8+ T cells sorted from blood, taken in a trial of the OX40 agonist ivuxolimab. The chain recombines TRBV19 with TRBJ1-2; D possibly corresponds to TRBD1 (6 bases). The CDR3 spells CASSVSTGNYGYTF. CDR3 DNA sequence: TGTGCCAGTAGTGTCAGTACAGGGAACTATGGCTACACCTTC.